What follows is one T cell receptor beta chain and its context. This sample is drawn from a study of blood T cell repertoires in COVID-19. Study context: Sample material is recorded as cDNA or gDNA derived from T cells, B-cell-depleted T cells, or PBMCs.

The CDR3 is made up of 16 amino acids. The germline CDR1 and CDR2 sequences are SEHNR and FQNEAQ (reference sequence). Trimming left V 5 bases short and J 0 bases short, with 16 bases between. Here immunoSEQ multiplex PCR was the method, and the copy in TCRdb shows in-frame clones only, minus some. The table shows around 200,000 clones, with roughly 90% occurring only once. Input material: peripheral blood. The TCR originated in a woman aged 60-75 years with COVID-19, enrolled during active disease. The rearrangement uses TRBV7-9 and TRBJ1-2; D is unresolved. The CDR3 sequence: CASSPDGRTTNYGYTF. CDR3 nucleotide sequence: TGTGCCAGCAGCCCGGATGGCAGGACTACTAACTATGGCTACACCTTC.